Each of the 14 T cell receptor beta chains below was sequenced from the same sample in a study of T-cell reconstitution after alpha-beta-depleted transplantation in children. Preparation of the TCRbeta library involved a method that used unique molecular identifiers. TCRdb re-analysed the PCR reads in MiXCR, keeping a single row per CDR3 protein. Of hundreds of thousands of distinct CDR3 sequences listed, around 15% are singletons. Sequenced here: PBMCs, mostly from graft donor cells, sampled 360 days after TCRalphabeta/CD19-depleted stem cell transplant. The source is a boy younger than two who had a stem cell transplant for Wiskott-Aldrich syndrome, so the T cells may come from the graft donor.

J is TRBJ2-7 and V is TRBV5-1; either TRBD1 or TRBD2 may supply D (6 bases each). V was trimmed by 4 bases and J by 0 bases, leaving 11 bases between them. CDR1 is SGHRS and CDR2 is YFSETQ in the germline V gene. CDR3 size: 14 residues. The CDR3 loop reads CASSHRDFSYEQYF. CDR3 coding DNA: TGCGCCAGCAGCCACAGGGACTTCTCCTACGAGCAGTACTTC. The full variable domain, its missing parts supplied by reference TRBV5-1 and TRBJ2-7, is KAGVTQTPRYLIKTRGQQVTLSCSPISGHRSVSWYQQTPGQGLQFLFEYFSETQRNKGNFPGRFSGRQFSNSRSEMNVSTLELGDSALYLCASSHRDFSYEQYFGPGTRLTVT.

The chain carries TRBV5-1 and TRBJ1-1, with D hard to call. Trimming took off 2 bases at V and 2 bases at J, with 13 bases between the two ends. CDR3 length: 15 residues. Germline CDR1 and CDR2: SGHRS and YFSETQ. The CDR3 coding sequence is TGCGCCAGCAGCTTAAAACCGGGATCAAACACTGAAGCTTTCTTT. Amino acids: CASSLKPGSNTEAFF. The whole variable domain, filled in from reference TRBV5-1 and TRBJ1-1, reads KAGVTQTPRYLIKTRGQQVTLSCSPISGHRSVSWYQQTPGQGLQFLFEYFSETQRNKGNFPGRFSGRQFSNSRSEMNVSTLELGDSALYLCASSLKPGSNTEAFFGQGTRLTVV.

The sample holds a few counts of this clonotype. The CDR3 protein is CASSYPAGGGTDTQYF. For the CDR3, the DNA is TGTGCCAGCAGTTACCCGGCGGGAGGGGGTACAGATACGCAGTATTTT. V and J are TRBV6-5 and TRBJ2-3; 9 nucleotides align to TRBD2. The V gene's germline CDR1 is MNHEY and CDR2 SVGAGI. V lost 2 bases, J lost 3 bases, and 6 bases stayed unmatched. CDR3 length: 16 residues.

This chain connects TRBV30 to TRBJ2-3; 7 positions agree with TRBD1. Germline CDR1 and CDR2: GTSNPN and SVGIG (reference sequence). Losses at the gene ends were 4 bases for V and 3 bases for J; bases not matched to a gene: 10. The CDR3 spans 15 residues. CDR3 residues: CAWTVQGTETDTQYF. CDR3 sequence (DNA): TGTGCCTGGACCGTACAAGGGACAGAAACAGATACGCAGTATTTT.

The chain uses TRBV7-7 and TRBJ2-3; tentatively, D is TRBD1 (6 bases). The CDR3 has 14 amino acids. Germline V gives CDR1 SSHAT, CDR2 FNYEAQ (reference sequence). Trimming removed 8 bases at V and 0 bases at J, with 12 bases between. CDR3 sequence: CASAQGISTDTQYF. CDR3 nucleotide sequence: TGTGCCAGCGCCCAGGGGATAAGCACAGATACGCAGTATTTT. The full variable domain, with the rest looked up from reference TRBV7-7 and TRBJ2-3, is GAGVSQSPRYKVTKRGQDVTLRCDPISSHATLYWYQQALGQGPEFLTYFNYEAQPDKSGLPSDRFSAERPEGSISTLTIQRTEQRDSAMYRCASAQGISTDTQYFGPGTRLTVL.

The gene calls are TRBV11-2 and TRBJ2-1; TRBD2 matches at 10 bases. Germline trimming cut 2 bases from V and 0 bases from J; bases unmatched to any gene: 7. Germline CDR1 reads SGHAT; CDR2 reads FQNNGV. The CDR3 sequence is 18 residues long. In nucleotides, the CDR3 is TGTGCCAGCAGCTTACGGACTAGCGGAGTTCGCTCCTACAATGAGCAGTTCTTC. It is translated as CASSLRTSGVRSYNEQFF.

This chain uses TRBV24-1 with TRBJ2-5; 8 bases are shared with TRBD1. The CDR3 is 15 amino acids. The germline CDR1 and CDR2 sequences are KGHDR and SFDVKD. Trimming at V came to 2 bases and at J to 5 bases, leaving 6 bases not matched to a gene. The CDR3 bases are TGTGCCACCAGTGATTCCGGACAGGGTGGTGAGACCCAGTACTTC. Translated, it gives CATSDSGQGGETQYF.

V usage is TRBV15 and J usage is TRBJ2-7; TRBD2 is a possible D gene (6 bases). The ends were cut back, 1 base at V and 2 bases at J, with 12 bases in the middle. Germline V gives CDR1 LNHNV, CDR2 YYDKDF (reference sequence). CDR3 size: 15 residues. CDR3 protein: CATSRVAGSPYEQYF. The CDR3 DNA follows: TGTGCCACCAGCAGAGTGGCCGGGAGTCCCTACGAGCAGTACTTC.

This clonotype was counted between two and nine times. The V call is TRBV12-3 or TRBV12-4, the J call TRBJ1-2, with TRBD1 as a possible D gene (6 bases). The CDR3 runs to 13 residues. The V end lost 8 bases, the J end lost 4 bases, and 14 bases lay between the germline ends. The CDR3 spells CASLSGAFYGYTF. CDR3 DNA sequence: TGTGCCAGCTTGTCGGGGGCCTTCTATGGCTACACCTTC.

This clonotype appeared once. This rearrangement joins TRBV4-2 to TRBJ2-5; D not resolved. The CDR3 is 15 amino acids. V was clipped by 0 bases and J by 1 base, with 9 bases between them. CDR1 is LGHNA and CDR2 is YNFKEQ in the germline V gene. This CDR3 reads CASSQDRAVQETQYF. The CDR3, as DNA: TGTGCCAGCAGCCAAGATAGGGCAGTCCAAGAGACCCAGTACTTC.

There are a few counts of this clonotype. This chain links TRBV24-1 with TRBJ2-3; possible D gene TRBD1, 5 bases. The CDR3 spans 14 residues. Germline-derived CDR1 and CDR2 are KGHDR and SFDVKD. V lost 6 bases to trimming and J lost 0 bases, with 9 bases between them. The chain's CDR3 is CATSTDTSTDTQYF. CDR3 DNA sequence: TGTGCCACCAGTACGGACACCAGCACAGATACGCAGTATTTT.

V is TRBV20-1 and J is TRBJ2-1, with 8 bases matching TRBD1. The CDR3 length is 15 residues. Germline V gene data show CDR1 as DFQATT and CDR2 as SNEGSKA (reference sequence). Unmatched junction bases numbered 15, after V lost 2 bases and J lost 12 bases. The CDR3 sequence is CSARRVGQDTWGQFF. The DNA for the CDR3 is TGCAGTGCTAGAAGGGTGGGACAGGACACCTGGGGGCAGTTCTTC.

There are a few counts of this clonotype. The chain employs TRBV18 and TRBJ1-3; TRBD1 agrees at 7 bases. With 5 bases clipped from V and 7 bases from J, the junction kept 5 bases outside the gene matches. The CDR3 is 13 residues long. Germline V gene sequence: CDR1 KGHSH, CDR2 LQKENI. For the CDR3, the DNA is TGTGCCAGCTCAGCTGGACAGGCGAACACCATATATTTT. Translated: CASSAGQANTIYF.

This clonotype has just a few counts. The gene calls are TRBV10-3 and TRBJ2-5; no firm D call. The germline V gene has CDR1 ENHRY and CDR2 SYGVKD. This CDR3 is 11 amino acids long. Deletions cut 3 bases from V and 3 bases from J, with 2 bases between. In DNA form, the CDR3 reads TGTGCCATCAGTGATAAAGAGACCCAGTACTTC. Protein: CAISDKETQYF.